This paragraph covers one T cell receptor (beta chain) sequence. Its antigen is as yet unknown. This specimen comes from a study of CD8+CD57+ T cells in acquired aplastic anemia. Whole-study context: Healthy donor CD4+ samples were sequenced to a depth that averaged roughly 10 million reads. Overall study results and limits: Overlapping CD8+ CDR3 repertoires of patients and controls contained about 27 shared sequences.

TCR beta VDJ and CDR3 profiling used genomic DNA as template. TCRdb processed the reads anew with MiXCR; each CDR3 protein has one entry. This sample has hundreds of thousands of distinct CDR3 sequences; around 72% occur once, and the top ten carry 4%. Germline CDR1 SGHTA, CDR2 FQGNSA. This CDR3 has 18 amino acids. Trimming took 1 base from V and 7 from J; bases not matched to a gene: 9. The clonotype originates from a human donor in good health, serving as a control. The sample taken for sequencing was sorted CD4+, CD8+, or CD8+CD57+ T cells (not recorded which) from PBMCs. The J gene is TRBJ2-1, the V gene TRBV7-2; 14 bases map to TRBD2. The CDR3 nucleotides are TGTGCCAGCAGCTTAGTGTCGTCGGGACTAGCGGGGGAGAATGAGCAGTTCTTC. It yields the protein CASSLVSSGLAGENEQFF.